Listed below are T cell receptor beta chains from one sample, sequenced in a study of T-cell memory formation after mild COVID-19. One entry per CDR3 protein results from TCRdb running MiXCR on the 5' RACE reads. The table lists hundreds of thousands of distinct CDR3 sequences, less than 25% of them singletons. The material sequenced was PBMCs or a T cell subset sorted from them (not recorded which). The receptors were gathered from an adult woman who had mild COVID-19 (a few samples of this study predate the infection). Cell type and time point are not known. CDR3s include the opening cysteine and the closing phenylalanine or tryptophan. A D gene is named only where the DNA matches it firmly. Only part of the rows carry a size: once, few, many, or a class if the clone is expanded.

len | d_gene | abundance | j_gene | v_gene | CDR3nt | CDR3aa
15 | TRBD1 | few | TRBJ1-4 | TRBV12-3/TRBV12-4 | TGTGCCAGCAGCACCCTAGGGACAGGGAGCGAAAAACTGTTTTTT | CASSTLGTGSEKLFF
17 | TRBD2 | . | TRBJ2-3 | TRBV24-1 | TGTGCCACCAGTCCGGGCCGGGCTAGCGGGTTGAAGGATACGCAGTATTTT | CATSPGRASGLKDTQYF
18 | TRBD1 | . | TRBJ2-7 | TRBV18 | TGTGCCAGCTCACCAAACGGACAGGCCATTTCAAGCTCCTACGAGCAGTACTTC | CASSPNGQAISSSYEQYF
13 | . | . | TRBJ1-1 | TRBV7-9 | TGTGCCAGCCGTGACACCTCGAACACTGAAGCTTTCTTT | CASRDTSNTEAFF
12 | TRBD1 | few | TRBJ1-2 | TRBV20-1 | TGCAGTGGACTGACAGGGCCAAGTGGCTACACCTTC | CSGLTGPSGYTF
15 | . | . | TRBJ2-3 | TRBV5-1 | TGCGCCAGCAGCCTTGGTTCGGCCCGCACAGATACGCAGTATTTT | CASSLGSARTDTQYF
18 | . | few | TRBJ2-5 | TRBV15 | TGTGCCACCAGCATTACATCGAGGGGAGAAGTGTACCAAGAGACCCAGTACTTC | CATSITSRGEVYQETQYF
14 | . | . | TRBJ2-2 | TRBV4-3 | TGCGCCAGCAGCCGAAAGACAGTTTCCGGGGAGCTGTTTTTT | CASSRKTVSGELFF
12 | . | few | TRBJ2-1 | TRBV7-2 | TGTGCCAGCAGCGAACAGCTTACTGAGCAGTTCTTC | CASSEQLTEQFF
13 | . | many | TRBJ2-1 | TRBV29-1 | TGCAGCGTTGAAGGGCGCCAGGGGGGTGAGCAGTTCTTC | CSVEGRQGGEQFF
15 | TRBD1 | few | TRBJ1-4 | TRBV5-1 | TGCGCCAGCAGCCTTGTAGGGGGCCGGGATGAAAAACTGTTTTTT | CASSLVGGRDEKLFF
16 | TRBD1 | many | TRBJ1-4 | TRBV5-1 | TGCGCCAGCAGCCCCCAGGGGGCGGGGCGGTATGAAAAACTGTTTTTT | CASSPQGAGRYEKLFF
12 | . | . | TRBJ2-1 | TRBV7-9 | TGTGCCAGCAGCTCCATAGCGGAGGGTGAGTTCTTC | CASSSIAEGEFF
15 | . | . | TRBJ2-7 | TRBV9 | TGTGCCAGCAGCGTAGGGCGGGGCGCCTACCACGAGCAGTACTTC | CASSVGRGAYHEQYF
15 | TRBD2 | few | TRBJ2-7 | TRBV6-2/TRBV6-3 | TGTGCCAGCAGTTACTTGGGAGGGCCTTCCTACGAGCAGTACTTC | CASSYLGGPSYEQYF
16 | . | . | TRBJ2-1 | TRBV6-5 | TGTGCCAGCAGTTGGACCCTTGGCGGGATACACAATGAGCAGTTCTTC | CASSWTLGGIHNEQFF
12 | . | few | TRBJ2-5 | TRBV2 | TGTGCCAGCAGAGGACCGCAAGAGACCCAGTACTTC | CASRGPQETQYF
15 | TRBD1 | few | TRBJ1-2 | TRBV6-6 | TGTGCCAGCAGTTATGGTAAAACAGGGGGCCCCCAGAACACCTTC | CASSYGKTGGPQNTF
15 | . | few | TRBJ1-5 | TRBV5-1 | TGCGCCAGCAGCTTGTCCGGGAGTCGGGCTCAGCCCCAGCATTTT | CASSLSGSRAQPQHF
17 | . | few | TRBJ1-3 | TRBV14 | TGTGCCAGCAGCCAAGATGGCGGGGTAATAGGAGGAAACACCATATATTTT | CASSQDGGVIGGNTIYF
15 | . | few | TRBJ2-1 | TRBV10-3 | TGTGCCATCAGCGAGGACTCGACCTTCTACAATGAGCAGTTCTTC | CAISEDSTFYNEQFF
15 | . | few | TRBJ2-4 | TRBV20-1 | TGCAGTGGCGAGGCCCCAGGCAGTGCCAAAAACATTCAGTACTTC | CSGEAPGSAKNIQYF
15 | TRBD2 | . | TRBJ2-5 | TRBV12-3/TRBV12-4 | TGTGCCAGCAGCTTGGGAGGGATCAATGTAGAGACCCAGTACTTC | CASSLGGINVETQYF
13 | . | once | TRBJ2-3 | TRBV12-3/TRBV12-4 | TGTGCCAGCAGTTTTTCGGGTTTTGATTCGCAGTATTTT | CASSFSGFDSQYF
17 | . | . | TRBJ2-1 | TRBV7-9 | TGTGCCAGCAGCTCACCCTTCAAAGCGACTAGAGACAATGAGCAGTTCTTC | CASSSPFKATRDNEQFF
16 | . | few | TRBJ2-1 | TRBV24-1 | TGTGCCACCAGTGACTCACGTAGGTCGTCCTACAATGAGCAGTTCTTC | CATSDSRRSSYNEQFF
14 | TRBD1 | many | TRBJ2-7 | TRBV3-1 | TGTGCCAGCAGCCAAGGGACAGGGAGCTACGAGCAGTACTTC | CASSQGTGSYEQYF
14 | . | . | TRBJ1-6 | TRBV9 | TGTGCCAGCAGCGAGGGCAGGGGAGGTTCACCCCTCCACTTT | CASSEGRGGSPLHF
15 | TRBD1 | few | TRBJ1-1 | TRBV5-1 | TGCGCCAGCAGCGCGGAACAGGGGGCGGTCACTGAAGCTTTCTTT | CASSAEQGAVTEAFF
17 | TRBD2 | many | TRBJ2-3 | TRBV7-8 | TGTGCCAGCAGCCCCCTACTAGCGGCTGGACTCACAGATACGCAGTATTTT | CASSPLLAAGLTDTQYF
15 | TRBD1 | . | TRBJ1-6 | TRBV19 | TGTGCCAGTAGTGACAGGGTAGGGGCGGATTCACCCCTCCACTTT | CASSDRVGADSPLHF
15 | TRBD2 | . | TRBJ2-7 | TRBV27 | TGTGCCAGCAGACGCACTACTAGCGGGGCCTCTCAGCAGTACTTC | CASRRTTSGASQQYF
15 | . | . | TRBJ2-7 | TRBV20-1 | TGCAGTGCTGAGGGGATGGCGGGACGATACTACGAGCAGTACTTC | CSAEGMAGRYYEQYF
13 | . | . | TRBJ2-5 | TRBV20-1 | TGCAGTGCTAGAGGGTTGGAGGGCGTGACCCAGTACTTC | CSARGLEGVTQYF
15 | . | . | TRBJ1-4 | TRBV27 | TGTGCCAGCAGCCCATTTGGCGCCTCGGATGGAAAACTGTTTTTT | CASSPFGASDGKLFF
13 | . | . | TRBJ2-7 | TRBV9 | TGTGCCAGCAGCGTAGGGTCCATGGAAGAGCAGTACTTC | CASSVGSMEEQYF
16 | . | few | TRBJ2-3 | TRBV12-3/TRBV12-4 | TGTGCCAGCAGGTCGGCGGGACAGTTAGCCACAGATACGCAGTATTTT | CASRSAGQLATDTQYF
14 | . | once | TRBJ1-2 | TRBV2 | TGTGCCAGCAGTGACAGGCAAACGTCATATGGCTACACCTTC | CASSDRQTSYGYTF
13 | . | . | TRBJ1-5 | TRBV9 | TGTGCCAGCAGCGTAGCTATAAATCAGCCCCAGCATTTT | CASSVAINQPQHF
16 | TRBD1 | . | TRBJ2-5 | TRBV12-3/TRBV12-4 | TGTGCCAGCAGCCCATCCCGGGACAGGTTACAAGAGACCCAGTACTTC | CASSPSRDRLQETQYF
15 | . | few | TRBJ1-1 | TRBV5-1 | TGCGCCAGCAGCTTGGACGGCCAGATGAACACTGAAGCTTTCTTT | CASSLDGQMNTEAFF
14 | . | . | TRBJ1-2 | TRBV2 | TGTGCCAGCAGTCAGGAGTTTAAAGGCTATGGCTACACCTTC | CASSQEFKGYGYTF
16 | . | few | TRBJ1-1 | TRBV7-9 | TGTGCCAGCATCATAGTTCCCGAGGGAAGGGGCACTGAAGCTTTCTTT | CASIIVPEGRGTEAFF
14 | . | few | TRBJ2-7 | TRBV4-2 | TGTGCCAGCAGCCAAAATAGTATCAGCTACGAGCAGTACTTC | CASSQNSISYEQYF